The clone carrying this T cell receptor (beta chain) was detected a few times. Its antigen is unidentified. A second PCR, run for roughly 7 to 12 cycles, used a sample-barcoded 5' primer plus a J-beta primer mix. TCRdb passed the 5' RACE reads through MiXCR, listing each CDR3 protein once. In the table there are roughly 680,000 distinct CDR3 sequences, about 52% of which are singletons. The data stem from a study of blood T cells in healthy people across ages. The wider study: Researchers report that template switching captured about one barcoded beta molecule per two T cells.

Overall study findings and caveats: Age brought a roughly linear fall in TCR beta diversity measured per million T cells. Any conclusive comparison of naive versus antigen-experienced cells was prevented by using unsorted PBMCs. Naive T cell percentage by flow cytometry tracked strongly with beta diversity.

Trimming left V 5 bases short and J 2 bases short, with 12 bases between. CDR1 is LNHNV and CDR2 is YYDKDF in the germline V gene (reference sequence). The length of the CDR3 is 14 residues. The receptor was derived from a woman aged 60-70 years in good health. The sample consisted of blood. The chain couples TRBV15 to TRBJ1-2; no clear D gene. CDR3: CATSFPDGNYGYTF. The CDR3 nucleotides read TGTGCCACCAGCTTCCCGGACGGGAACTATGGCTACACCTTC. Together with reference TRBV15 and TRBJ1-2, the CDR3 gives the full variable domain: DAMVIQNPRYQVTQFGKPVTLSCSQTLNHNVMYWYQQKSSQAPKLLFHYYDKDFNNEADTPDNFQSRRPNTSFCFLDIRSPGLGDTAMYLCATSFPDGNYGYTFGSGTRLTVV.